These 3 T cell receptor beta chains came from one sample sequenced in a study of Ad26.COV2.S vaccination and SARS-CoV-2 variants (TCRdb year 2021). The library came from the immunoSEQ multiplex PCR assay. Sourced from immuneACCESS, this table was stored by TCRdb with only in-frame sequences that have V and J called. A share of the clones is absent; for the studies checked, an unresolved V gene accounts for under half, and the remainder has no known explanation. The sample records approximately 300,000 clones, around 83% of which are singletons. Less than 2% of the sample lies in the top ten. What the treatment or condition label conveys for this sample: about 20 received Ad26.COV2.S at low or high dose, single or two shots; five or six received placebo; per-sample allocation not given. For vaccine and placebo recipients, repertoires were sequenced using samples collected on day 63 after the first injection.

Sample: peripheral blood, taken in a trial of Ad26.COV2.S vaccine versus placebo. The receptor source for this set is a person between 18 and 60 years old who received the Ad26.COV2.S COVID-19 vaccine or a placebo.

The J gene is TRBJ1-2, the V gene TRBV5-1, with D tentatively TRBD1 (5 bases). CDR3 length: 15 residues. The V gene's germline CDR1 is SGHRS and CDR2 YFSETQ. V lost 0 bases and J 6 bases, leaving 15 bases between the germline ends. CDR3 sequence (DNA): TGCGCCAGCAGCTTGGAGGGACCCTGGAGGGATGGCTACACCTTC. It translates to CASSLEGPWRDGYTF. Full variable domain (outside the CDR3, taken from reference TRBV5-1 and TRBJ1-2): KAGVTQTPRYLIKTRGQQVTLSCSPISGHRSVSWYQQTPGQGLQFLFEYFSETQRNKGNFPGRFSGRQFSNSRSEMNVSTLELGDSALYLCASSLEGPWRDGYTFGSGTRLTVV.

V is TRBV30 and J is TRBJ2-2; 8 bases fit TRBD1. The CDR3 extends over 14 amino acids. V shed 3 bases and J 6 bases; nucleotides not matched to a gene: 6. The germline V gene encodes CDR1 GTSNPN and CDR2 SVGIG (reference sequence). The CDR3 DNA follows: TGTGCCTGGAGGTCAGGGGGCGCGGCCGGGGAGCTGTTTTTT. Translated, it gives CAWRSGGAAGELFF.

This clone turned up a few times. The V and J genes are TRBV6-1 and TRBJ1-5; D is undetermined. Germline CDR1 reads MNHNS; CDR2 reads SASEGT. The V and J ends lost 0 bases and 4 bases respectively, with 4 bases between them. CDR3 length: 13 amino acids. The CDR3 bases are TGTGCCAGCAGTGAAGCCAGGAATCAGCCCCAGCATTTT. This gives the protein CASSEARNQPQHF.